The T cell receptor (beta chain) under discussion was sequenced for a study of blood T cells in healthy people across ages. Overall study results and limits: A strong correlation was found between TCR beta diversity and the percentage of naive T cells. With age, beta diversity per million T cells declined roughly linearly, significantly by roughly 40.

Using a J-beta primer mix together with a sample-barcoded 5' primer, a second PCR was run for roughly 6 to 12 cycles. TCRdb re-called the 5' RACE reads with MiXCR, one entry per CDR3 protein. The data hold hundreds of thousands of distinct CDR3 sequences, with approximately 50% observed a single time. Isolating PBMCs gave at least 6 million of these cells per sample. In regard to this clonotype: The antigen remains undetermined.

This CDR3 region has 16 residues. V was cut by 2 bases and J by 0 bases, with 8 bases left in between. Germline V lookup: CDR1 LNHNV, CDR2 YYDKDF (reference sequence). This chain uses TRBV15 with TRBJ2-6; no definite D call. Sample: blood. This sequence originates from a woman in her fifties or sixties in good health. The CDR3 reads CATSRSIHSGANVLTF. The CDR3 DNA sequence: TGTGCCACCAGCAGATCCATACACTCTGGGGCCAACGTCCTGACTTTC.